This T cell receptor beta chain was captured in a study of blood T cell repertoires in COVID-19. Trimming stripped 5 bases from V and 2 bases from J, with 13 bases between. The CDR3 extends over 14 amino acids. Germline V CDR1 and CDR2: SGHTA, FQGNSA. Generated by immunoSEQ multiplex PCR, the TCRdb table keeps only in-frame clones and is missing some. The table includes around 160,000 clones, approximately 90% detected once. Participants, about 18 to 90 years old, spanned under 25 US areas. Participants' reported clinical history set cohort assignment. The clonotype originates from a woman aged 25 to 39 with acute COVID-19. This chain uses TRBV7-2 with TRBJ2-7, with D possibly TRBD2 on 6 matching bases. Sequencing was carried out using PBMCs or T cells enriched from blood (not recorded which). The CDR3 is CASSLGGPPYEQYF. The CDR3, as DNA: TGTGCCAGCAGCCTAGGAGGGCCTCCCTACGAGCAGTACTTC.